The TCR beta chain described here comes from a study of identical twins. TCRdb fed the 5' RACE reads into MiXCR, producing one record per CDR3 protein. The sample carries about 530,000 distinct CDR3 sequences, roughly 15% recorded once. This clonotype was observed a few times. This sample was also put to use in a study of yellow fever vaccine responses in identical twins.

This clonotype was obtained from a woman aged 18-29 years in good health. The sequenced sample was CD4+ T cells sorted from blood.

Written as DNA, the CDR3 is TGTGCCAGCAGCTTAACAAGGACTGGCACAGATACGCAGTATTTT. It yields the protein CASSLTRTGTDTQYF. The chain recombines TRBV11-3 with TRBJ2-3; possible D gene TRBD2, 5 bases. From germline, CDR1 is SGHNT and CDR2 YENEEA. Trimming pared 2 bases from V and 1 base from J, leaving 10 bases between. CDR3 length equals 15 residues.